There are many counts of the clone carrying this TCR beta chain. Its specificity is not known. A much bigger clone sits one base away, suggesting this may be a read error. The data stem from a study of breast tumors, draining lymph nodes, adjacent tissues. The study, taken as a whole, reports: Tumor T cell lymph node origin was a supported hypothesis, not proven. Findings are consistent with lymph node origin and intratumoral expansion of most tumor T cells.

TCRdb re-analysed the multiplex PCR reads in MiXCR, keeping a single row per CDR3 protein. The repertoire holds around 230,000 distinct CDR3 sequences, with approximately 30% as singletons. The lymph nodes were axillary draining lymph nodes from breast cancer patients. Per germline, CDR1 DFQATT and CDR2 SNEGSKA (reference sequence). The CDR3 extends over 13 amino acids. The specimen sequenced was axillary lymph node tissue. The chain is built from TRBV20-1 and TRBJ2-6; perhaps TRBD1 as D (5 bases). This receptor was taken from a female donor with breast cancer. Some clones in this sample may be carry-over from other donors' samples. CDR3 DNA sequence: TGCAGTGCTAGCTACACTGGGGCCAACGCCCTGACTTTC. Residues: CSASYTGANALTF.